One and the same sample provided the 2 T cell receptor beta chains below, sequenced in a study of cytomegalovirus exposure and HLA in healthy donors. Repertoires were generated with immunoSEQ multiplex PCR, while TCRdb's copy carries only in-frame clones and drops some. In the table there are 50,000 to 65,000 clones, approximately 90% of which are singletons. Sequencing was performed on PBMCs. These receptors were collected from a woman aged 18-29 years in good health and CMV-seropositive.

The chain recombines TRBV11-2 with TRBJ1-6; D unresolved. Trimming left V 3 bases short and J 8 bases short, with 5 bases between. The germline V gene encodes CDR1 SGHAT and CDR2 FQNNGV. This CDR3 region has 12 residues. The DNA of the CDR3 is TGTGCCAGCAGCTTTCCTCATTCACCCCTCCACTTT. Amino acid sequence: CASSFPHSPLHF.

The chain uses TRBV27 and TRBJ2-3; D not resolved. Germline assignment: CDR1 MNHEY and CDR2 SMNVEV (reference sequence). V was cut by 5 bases and J by 5 bases, with 14 bases left in between. The CDR3 has 14 amino acids. CDR3 protein: CASSPLSIQDTQYF. Here the CDR3 DNA reads TGTGCCAGCAGTCCACTCTCCATTCAAGATACGCAGTATTTT.